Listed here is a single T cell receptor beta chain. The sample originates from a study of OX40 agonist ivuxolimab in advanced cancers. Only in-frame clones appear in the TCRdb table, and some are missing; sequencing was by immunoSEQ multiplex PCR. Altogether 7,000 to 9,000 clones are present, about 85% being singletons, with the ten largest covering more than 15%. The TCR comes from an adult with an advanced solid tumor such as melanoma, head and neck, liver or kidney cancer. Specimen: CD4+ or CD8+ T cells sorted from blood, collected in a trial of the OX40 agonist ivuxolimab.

The CDR3 nucleotides read TGTGCCAGCACCCTGACAGGAGAGGCCCACGAGCAGTACTTC. Translating gives CASTLTGEAHEQYF. The chain joins TRBV28 to TRBJ2-7; D perhaps matches TRBD1 (6 bases). Per germline, CDR1 MDHEN and CDR2 SYDVKM. Trimming took off 7 bases at V and 5 bases at J, with 18 bases between the two ends. The CDR3 runs to 14 residues.